This T cell receptor beta chain originates from a study of T cells after yellow fever vaccination (dated by TCRdb to the late 2010s). For the wider study: Libraries from fractions with low cell numbers were prepared with the SMART-Seq v4 Ultra Low Input RNA kit. To follow T-cell clones before and after both primary and booster YFV17D yellow fever vaccination, bulk TCR alpha and beta repertoires underwent longitudinal sequencing. The cohort comprised two healthy male donors, one aged 18 to 30 and one aged 30 to 40 years. Bulk PBMC replicates and cell subsets were isolated from blood drawn at multiple timepoints before and after both primary and secondary immunization. The full study reports these points: A small share of clonotypes was detected in both CD4 and CD8 compartments, with the overlap likely arising from convergent recombination. Computational filtering was required because FACS-sorted repertoires could contain abundant contaminating clonotypes from the bulk population. The study included only two donors, which limits how far the findings can be generalized. Most clones expanded after primary vaccination (around 96% of CD4 and about 85% of CD8) were re-detected after the booster, suggesting that broad memory maintenance occurred. The secondary T-cell response was found to be weaker but faster than the primary response, with a peak reached on day 5 rather than on day 15.

TCR cDNA was synthesized by 5'RACE template switching, through which a universal primer site and unique molecular identifiers were introduced. Priming for cDNA synthesis came from both the TCR alpha and TCR beta constant segments. Library amplification used two PCR steps, and the second PCR step added sample barcodes and sequencing adapters. Libraries were sequenced on Illumina HiSeq 2500 (2x100 bp) or NovaSeq (2x150 bp). From the authors' description of their analysis: MIGEC handled demultiplexing of reads and collapsing into UMI consensus sequences, while MiXCR performed V(D)J alignment. Vaccine-responding clonotypes were defined with edgeR using replicate PBMC samples, requiring FDR below 0.01 and a log2 fold change above 5 up to day 15. Each bulk clonotype was labeled CD4 or CD8 based on which sequenced repertoire, CD4 or CD8, contained the clonotype at higher abundance. The public reads were run again by TCRdb, first through fastp at Q25 and then through MiXCR, and only productive beta chains were kept. Entries that share a CDR3 protein sequence are merged under the most common genes and DNA. V and J calls and clone size were set by TCRdb, not the authors. The sample records a few hundred thousand distinct CDR3 sequences, 8.7% of which are singletons. Approximately 19% of the sample is in the top ten clones.

The treatment or condition tag for this specimen amounts to: live attenuated yellow fever vaccine strain. At every blood-draw timepoint, two biological replicates of bulk PBMCs were collected. PBMCs were isolated from peripheral blood using a standard Ficoll-Paque protocol. TriZol was used to extract RNA from bulk PBMCs, CD4 and CD8 fractions, and dextramer-positive and dextramer-negative fractions. The CDR3 starts with the cysteine, ends with the valine, and has 13 residues. Of the read, only the CDR3 DNA is kept; its 39 bases are in frame from base 1. Between the V and J ends, shortened by 6 bases and 0 bases respectively, the junction contains 9 bases. Turning to this clonotype: It lacks a known antigen. No per-base quality is available; no much larger clone lies one base away.

Sequenced material: PBMCs, taken on the day of the first yellow fever vaccination. This receptor chain uses TRBV6-7 and TRBJ2-7; no D gene can be assigned with confidence. TRBV6-7 is an ORF, with its function uncertain. The sequence came from a man aged 18 to 30 who received the YFV17D yellow fever vaccine. The CDR3 region: CASSELNSYEQYV. In nucleotide form, the sequence is TGTGCCAGCAGCGAACTAAACTCCTACGAGCAGTACGTC.